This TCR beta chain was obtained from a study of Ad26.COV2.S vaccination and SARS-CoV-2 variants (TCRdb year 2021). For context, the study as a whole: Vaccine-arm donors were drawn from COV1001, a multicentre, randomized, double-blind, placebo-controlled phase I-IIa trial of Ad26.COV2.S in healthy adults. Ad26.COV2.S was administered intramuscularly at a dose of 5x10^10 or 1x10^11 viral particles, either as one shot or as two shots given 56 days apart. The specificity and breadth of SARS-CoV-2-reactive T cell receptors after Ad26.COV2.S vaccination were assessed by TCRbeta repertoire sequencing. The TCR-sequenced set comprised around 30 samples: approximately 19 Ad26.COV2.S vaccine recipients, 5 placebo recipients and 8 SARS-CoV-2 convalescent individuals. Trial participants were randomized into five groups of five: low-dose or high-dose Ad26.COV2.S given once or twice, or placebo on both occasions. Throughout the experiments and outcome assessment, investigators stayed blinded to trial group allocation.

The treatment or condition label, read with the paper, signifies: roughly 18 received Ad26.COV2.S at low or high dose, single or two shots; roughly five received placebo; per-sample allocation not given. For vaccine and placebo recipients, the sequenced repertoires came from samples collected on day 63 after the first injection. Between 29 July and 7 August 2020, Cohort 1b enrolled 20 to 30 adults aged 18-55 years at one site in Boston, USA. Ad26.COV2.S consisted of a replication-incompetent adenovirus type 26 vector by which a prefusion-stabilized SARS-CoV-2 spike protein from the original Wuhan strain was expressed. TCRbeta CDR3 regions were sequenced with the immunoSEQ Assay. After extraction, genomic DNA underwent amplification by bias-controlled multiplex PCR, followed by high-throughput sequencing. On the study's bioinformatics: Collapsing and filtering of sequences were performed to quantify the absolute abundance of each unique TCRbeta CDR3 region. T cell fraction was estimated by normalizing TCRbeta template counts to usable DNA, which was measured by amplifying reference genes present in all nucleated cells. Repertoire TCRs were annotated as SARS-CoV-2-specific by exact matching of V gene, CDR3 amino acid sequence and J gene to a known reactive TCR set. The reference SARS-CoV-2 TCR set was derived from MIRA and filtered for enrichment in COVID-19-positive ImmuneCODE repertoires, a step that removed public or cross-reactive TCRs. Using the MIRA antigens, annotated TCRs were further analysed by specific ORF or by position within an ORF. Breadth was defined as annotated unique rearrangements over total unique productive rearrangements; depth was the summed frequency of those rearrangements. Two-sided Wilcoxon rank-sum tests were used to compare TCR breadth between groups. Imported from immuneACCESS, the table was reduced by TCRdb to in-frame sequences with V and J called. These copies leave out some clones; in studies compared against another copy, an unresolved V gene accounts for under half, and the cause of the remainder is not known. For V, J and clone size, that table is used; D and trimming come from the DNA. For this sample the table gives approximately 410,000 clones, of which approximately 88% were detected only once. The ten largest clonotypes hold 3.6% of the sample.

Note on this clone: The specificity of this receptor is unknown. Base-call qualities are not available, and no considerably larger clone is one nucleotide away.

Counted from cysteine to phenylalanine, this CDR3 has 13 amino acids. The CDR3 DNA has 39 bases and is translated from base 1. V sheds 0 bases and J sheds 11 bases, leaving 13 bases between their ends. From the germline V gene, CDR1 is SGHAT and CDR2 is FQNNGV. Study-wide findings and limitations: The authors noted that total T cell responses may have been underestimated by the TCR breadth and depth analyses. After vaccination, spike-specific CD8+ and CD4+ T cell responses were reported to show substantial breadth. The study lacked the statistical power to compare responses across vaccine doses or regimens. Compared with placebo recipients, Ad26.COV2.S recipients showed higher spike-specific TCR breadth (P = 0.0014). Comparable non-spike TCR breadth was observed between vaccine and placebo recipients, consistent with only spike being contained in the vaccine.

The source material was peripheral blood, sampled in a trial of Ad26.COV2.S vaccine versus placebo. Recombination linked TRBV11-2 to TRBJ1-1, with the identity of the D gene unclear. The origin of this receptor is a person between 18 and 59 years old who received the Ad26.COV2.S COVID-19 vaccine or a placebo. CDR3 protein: CASSLDRSEVAFF. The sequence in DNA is TGTGCCAGCAGCTTAGACAGGAGCGAGGTGGCTTTCTTT.